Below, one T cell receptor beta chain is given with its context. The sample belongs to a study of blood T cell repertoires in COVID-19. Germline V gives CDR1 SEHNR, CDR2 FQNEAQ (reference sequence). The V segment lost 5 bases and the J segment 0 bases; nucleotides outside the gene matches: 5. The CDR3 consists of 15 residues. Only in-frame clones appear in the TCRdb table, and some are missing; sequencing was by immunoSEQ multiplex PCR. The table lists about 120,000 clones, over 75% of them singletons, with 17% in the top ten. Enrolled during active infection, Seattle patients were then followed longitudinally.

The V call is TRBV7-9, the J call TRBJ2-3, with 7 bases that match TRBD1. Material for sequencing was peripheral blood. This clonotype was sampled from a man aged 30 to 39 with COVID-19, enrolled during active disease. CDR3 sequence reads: CASSRGQASTDTQYF. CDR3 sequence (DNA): TGTGCCAGCAGCCGCGGACAGGCGAGCACAGATACGCAGTATTTT.